The subject of this entry is one T cell receptor beta chain. This record belongs to a study of blood T cell repertoires in COVID-19. The V and J ends lost 0 bases and 16 bases, in that order; junction bases with no gene match: 10. The CDR3 is made up of 15 amino acids. The germline V gene has CDR1 SEHNR and CDR2 FQNEAQ (reference sequence). This table comes from immunoSEQ multiplex PCR, and its TCRdb copy is limited to in-frame clones, with some not included. The table records fewer than 95,000 clones, about 90% of them present only once. The receptor was isolated from a woman older than 75 with acute or convalescent COVID-19. The J gene is TRBJ2-1, the V gene TRBV7-9; 12 bases fit TRBD2. Sequenced sample: peripheral blood. Here the CDR3 DNA reads TGTGCCAGCAGCTTAGCGGGACTAGCGGGTGACGAAAGATTCTTC. It specifies CASSLAGLAGDERFF.